This TCR beta chain emerged from a study of OX40 agonist ivuxolimab in advanced cancers. Sequencing was performed with immunoSEQ multiplex PCR; in TCRdb, only in-frame clones are kept and a portion is missing. This sample yields about 22,000 clones, of which just under 85% are seen a single time; more than 30% belongs to the top ten. Per the germline V gene, CDR1 is SGHKS and CDR2 is YYEKEE (reference sequence). The V gene lost 4 bases and the J gene lost 5 bases, with 16 bases spanning the gap. The length of the CDR3 is 15 residues. The input for sequencing was CD4+ or CD8+ T cells sorted from blood, taken in a trial of the OX40 agonist ivuxolimab. The V and J genes are TRBV5-5 and TRBJ2-1; D is perhaps TRBD2 (6 bases). The origin of this receptor is an adult with an advanced solid tumor such as melanoma, head and neck, liver or kidney cancer. The CDR3 loop reads CASSSRDSKDNEQFF. The CDR3 DNA sequence: TGTGCCAGCAGCAGCCGGGACTCGAAAGACAATGAGCAGTTCTTC. The entire variable domain, with the rest obtained from reference TRBV5-5 and TRBJ2-1, is as follows: DAGVTQSPTHLIKTRGQQVTLRCSPISGHKSVSWYQQVLGQGPQFIFQYYEKEERGRGNFPDRFSARQFPNYSSELNVNALLLGDSALYLCASSSRDSKDNEQFFGPGTRLTVL.